These T cell receptor beta chains were read from a single sample in a study of cytomegalovirus exposure and HLA in healthy donors. Data came from immunoSEQ multiplex PCR; TCRdb stores just in-frame clones and leaves some out. Among approximately 200,000 clones listed, approximately 80% were seen once. Material for sequencing was PBMCs. The receptor set was obtained from a woman between 18 and 29 years old in good health and CMV-seropositive. Each CDR3 is given with its conserved first and last residue. The D gene is left open where the match is weak. Size values are once, few and many counts, or a class for expanded clones, and some rows have none.

TRBV5-1	few	TRBJ2-1	TRBD1	TGCGCCAGCAGCCCGGGACAGGGGATTTTTAATGAGCAGTTCTTC	CASSPGQGIFNEQFF
TRBV7-8	once	TRBJ2-1	NA	TGTGCCAGCAGCCTAGGACAGAACAATGAGCAGTTCTTC	CASSLGQNNEQFF
TRBV9	NA	TRBJ2-5	TRBD2	TGTGCCAGCAGCGCGCTTAGCGGGGGGGGAGAGACCCAGTACTTC	CASSALSGGGETQYF
TRBV27	NA	TRBJ2-3	TRBD2	TGTGCCAGCAGTTTATCTGGTCCCGGGACTACAATCACAGATACGCAGTATTTT	CASSLSGPGTTITDTQYF
TRBV4-2	NA	TRBJ2-3	TRBD2	TGTGCCAGCAGCCAAGAAGCCCGGGGAAGCGGGGTTAGCACAGATACGCAGTATTTT	CASSQEARGSGVSTDTQYF
TRBV28	few	TRBJ1-3	NA	TGTGCCAGCAGTTTAATACAGGAAGCTGGAAACACCATATATTTT	CASSLIQEAGNTIYF
TRBV23-1	NA	TRBJ1-1	TRBD1	TGCGCCAGCAGTCCGGGACAGGGGAGGAGCACTGAAGCTTTCTTT	CASSPGQGRSTEAFF
TRBV19	NA	TRBJ2-1	NA	TGTGCCAGTAGTGTGGGGAAGGGGGATGAGCAGTTCTTC	CASSVGKGDEQFF
TRBV6-6	NA	TRBJ1-3	TRBD1	TGTGCCAGCAGTTGGGACAGGGCTGGAAGCACCATATATTTT	CASSWDRAGSTIYF
TRBV9	NA	TRBJ2-7	TRBD2	TGTGCCAGCAGCGCTAGCGGGGGCCGTGCCTACGAGCAGTACTTC	CASSASGGRAYEQYF
TRBV5-4	NA	TRBJ1-2	NA	TGTGCCAGCAGCCGAGACAGTTCATCTGGCTACACCTTC	CASSRDSSSGYTF
TRBV15	NA	TRBJ2-1	TRBD1	TGTGCCACCAGCAGGGATCCGGGACAGCAAAATGAGCAGTTCTTC	CATSRDPGQQNEQFF
TRBV5-1	NA	TRBJ1-2	TRBD1	TGCGCCAGCAGCGAGGGGACAGCTGCCTCTCTGGGCGGCTACACCTTC	CASSEGTAASLGGYTF
TRBV11-1	few	TRBJ2-4	TRBD1	TGTGCCAGCAGCACAGATATGACAGGGGCCAAAAACATTCAGTACTTC	CASSTDMTGAKNIQYF
TRBV11-3	NA	TRBJ1-2	NA	TGTGCCAGCGAGGGCGACTCTGGCTACACCTTC	CASEGDSGYTF
TRBV7-9	NA	TRBJ1-6	NA	TGTGCCAGCAGCTTAGTGACAGCAAATTCACCCCTCCACTTT	CASSLVTANSPLHF
TRBV5-1	NA	TRBJ2-7	TRBD2	TGCGCCAGCAGCCAGGGACTAGCGGGGGGCCGGGGGAGCTCCTACGAGCAGTACTTC	CASSQGLAGGRGSSYEQYF
TRBV4-1	once	TRBJ2-2	NA	TGCGCCAGCAAGTACCAGGCAATCAACACCGGGGAGCTGTTTTTT	CASKYQAINTGELFF
TRBV30	NA	TRBJ1-1	NA	TGTGCCTGGAGTGTAGGGCAGGCGGGGACTGAAGCTTTCTTT	CAWSVGQAGTEAFF
TRBV11-2	NA	TRBJ1-1	NA	TGTGCCAGCAGCTTAAACAGGGTTAGTACTGAAGCTTTCTTT	CASSLNRVSTEAFF
TRBV7-9	NA	TRBJ1-3	TRBD1	TGTGCCAGCAGCTTAGCTACAGGGGGCGGAGGAAACACCATATATTTT	CASSLATGGGGNTIYF
TRBV10-3	once	TRBJ2-5	TRBD2	TGTGCCATCAGTGAGTCGAGAACGGGGGGACAAGAGACCCAGTACTTC	CAISESRTGGQETQYF
TRBV21-1	NA	TRBJ1-1	NA	TGTGCCAGCAGCGTCCCGGGACAGGGTAGAGCTTTCTTT	CASSVPGQGRAFF
TRBV27	NA	TRBJ2-3	TRBD2	TGTGCCAGCAGTTTATCGTTACTAGCGGGGGGCGGTACGCAGTATTTT	CASSLSLLAGGGTQYF
TRBV2	NA	TRBJ1-2	TRBD1	TGTGCCAGCAGGGGACAGGGCGATGGCTACACCTTC	CASRGQGDGYTF
TRBV6-1	NA	TRBJ1-1	TRBD1	TGTGCCAGCAGTGAACTGGCAGGGGGCATGGGTACTGAAGCTTTCTTT	CASSELAGGMGTEAFF
TRBV5-1	NA	TRBJ2-7	NA	TGCGCCAGCAGCTGGGACATAACCTACGAGCAGTACTTC	CASSWDITYEQYF
TRBV11-1	NA	TRBJ2-1	TRBD1	TGTGCCAGCCACGACAGGGGCAGACACAATGAGCAGTTCTTC	CASHDRGRHNEQFF
TRBV11-3	NA	TRBJ2-1	NA	TGTGCCAGCAGCTTTTCTGAGCCCTACTACAATGAGCAGTTCTTC	CASSFSEPYYNEQFF
TRBV5-1	NA	TRBJ1-1	TRBD1	TGCGCCAGCAGCTCTACAGGGGGCCTGGCTTTCTTT	CASSSTGGLAFF
TRBV4-3	NA	TRBJ1-3	NA	TGCGCCAGCAGCCAAGGGACAGCCTCTGGAAACACCATATATTTT	CASSQGTASGNTIYF
TRBV7-9	NA	TRBJ1-1	TRBD1	TGTGCCAGCACCTTAGGGCAAGGACAGGGAGAAGCTTTCTTT	CASTLGQGQGEAFF
TRBV9	NA	TRBJ2-3	TRBD2	TGTGCCAGCAGCCTAGCGGGGGGACGCACAGATACGCAGTATTTT	CASSLAGGRTDTQYF
TRBV5-4	once	TRBJ2-2	NA	TGTGCCAGCAGTCGCCCAGGGGATTATGTCTCCGGGGAGCTGTTTTTT	CASSRPGDYVSGELFF
TRBV6-5	NA	TRBJ1-2	NA	TGTGCCAGCAGTTACTCCCCAGACAGCTATGGCTACACCTTC	CASSYSPDSYGYTF
TRBV19	NA	TRBJ2-4	TRBD2	TGTGCCAGTAGTTACCCACTAGCGGGTGATTTAGCCAAAAACATTCAGTACTTC	CASSYPLAGDLAKNIQYF
TRBV11-3	NA	TRBJ2-4	TRBD2	TGTGCCAGCAGCCCCTGGGGGGGGGACTTC	CASSPWGGDF
TRBV11-2	NA	TRBJ2-7	NA	TGTGCCAGCAGCTTACGTTCGGGGTACTACGAGCAGTACTTC	CASSLRSGYYEQYF
TRBV10-3	NA	TRBJ2-2	NA	TGTGCCATCAGTGATGGTATCATGATTGTAGGGACAGCGGGTTTTGGGGAGCTGTTTTTT	CAISDGIMIVGTAGFGELFF
TRBV18	few	TRBJ1-1	TRBD1	TGTGCCAGCTCTATTGGACAGGGATCGAACACTGAAGCTTTCTTT	CASSIGQGSNTEAFF
TRBV6-1	once	TRBJ2-7	NA	TGTGCCAGCCGTGAGGGGGGTCGCCCTTCCTACGAGCAGTACTTC	CASREGGRPSYEQYF
TRBV5-1	NA	TRBJ2-7	NA	TGCGCCAGCAGCTTGGCGGGGGACTCCTACGAGCAGTACTTC	CASSLAGDSYEQYF
TRBV15	few	TRBJ2-5	NA	TGTGCCACCAGCAGAGGGGGGACTCAGCGAGAGACCCAGTACTTC	CATSRGGTQRETQYF
TRBV25-1	few	TRBJ1-1	NA	TGTGCCAGCAGTGAATTTGGGGGCCTTACTGAAGCTTTCTTT	CASSEFGGLTEAFF
TRBV4-1	NA	TRBJ2-2	NA	TGCGCCAGCAGCCAAGCCACAGTCCCCGGGGAGCTGTTTTTT	CASSQATVPGELFF
TRBV2	once	TRBJ1-2	NA	TGTGCCACCAGCTCTTTTGCGCCCGGCTACACCTTC	CATSSFAPGYTF